The 17 T cell receptor beta chains given below trace back to one sample, sequenced in a study of regulatory T cells in long-lasting Graves disease. Combining iRepertoire HTBI primers with Arm-PCR of CDR3 regions, the authors built TCR beta libraries. From the multiplex PCR reads, TCRdb called clonotypes with MiXCR, one entry per CDR3 protein. This sample yields a few hundred thousand distinct CDR3 sequences, of which roughly 23% are seen a single time; approximately 28% belongs to the top ten. The sample's time point: persistent/refractory GD, antithyroid drugs over 5 years with positive TRAb. The TCR library was made from RNA extracted from PBMCs. The specimen comprised peripheral blood mononuclear cells (PBMCs), sampled when the disease was refractory, from a patient treated with antithyroid drugs. Receptors originate from a woman between 40 and 50 years old with Graves disease.

There are many counts of this clonotype. The V and J genes are TRBV28 and TRBJ1-5; perhaps TRBD1 as D (5 bases). Germline loops: CDR1 MDHEN, CDR2 SYDVKM. Trimming stripped 1 base from V and 9 bases from J, with 16 bases between. The CDR3 length is 15 residues. CDR3 residues: CASSLFGAAWGPQHF. The CDR3 coding sequence is TGTGCCAGCAGTTTATTTGGGGCGGCCTGGGGGCCCCAGCATTTT.

The sample holds a few counts of this clonotype. J is TRBJ2-2 and V is TRBV5-4; D gene uncertain. The germline V gene encodes CDR1 SGHNT and CDR2 YYREEE (reference sequence). This CDR3 is built from 13 residues. V gave up 3 bases and J gave up 3 bases, with 6 bases separating them. The CDR3 coding sequence is TGTGCCAGCAGCTGGACCTACACCGGGGAGCTGTTTTTT. The encoded protein is CASSWTYTGELFF.

The genes are TRBV12-3 or TRBV12-4 and TRBJ2-7; the D is unclear. Trimming took 0 bases from V and 4 from J, leaving 10 bases between them. The CDR3 loop spans 14 amino acids. The DNA for the CDR3 is TGTGCCAGCAGTTTAGCGATGGGGATTTACGAGCAGTACTTC. Translating it yields CASSLAMGIYEQYF.

About this clonotype itself: Sequence at one end of the junction differs from germline and may be a read error. The chain employs TRBV28 and TRBJ1-1, with D unclear. CDR3 length: 17 amino acids. Germline lookup yields CDR1 MDHEN and CDR2 SYDVKM. In DNA, the CDR3 is TGCGCCAGCAGCTTTGACGTCAGGCGCAGGACGAACACTGAAGCTTTCTTT. It specifies CASSFDVRRRTNTEAFF.

This clonotype was observed many times. The V and J genes are TRBV25-1 and TRBJ1-2, with unresolved D. Per germline, CDR1 MGHDK and CDR2 SYGVNS. The CDR3 has 12 residues. Trimming removed 1 base from V and 5 bases from J, with 5 bases in between. The CDR3 protein is CASSESEYGYTF. CDR3 nucleotide sequence: TGTGCCAGCAGTGAATCTGAGTATGGCTACACCTTC.

This clonotype was found many times. The chain links TRBV2 to TRBJ2-2; D call uncertain. With 6 bases removed from V and 7 bases from J, the gap between germline ends came to 12 bases. CDR3 length: 13 amino acids. Germline-derived CDR1 and CDR2 are SNHLY and FYNNEI. CDR3 sequence reads: CASSPSRVGELFF. The CDR3, as DNA: TGTGCCAGCAGCCCTTCCCGGGTCGGGGAGCTGTTTTTT. The whole variable domain, filled in from reference TRBV2 and TRBJ2-2, reads EPEVTQTPSHQVTQMGQEVILRCVPISNHLYFYWYRQILGQKVEFLVSFYNNEISEKSEIFDDQFSVERPDGSNFTLKIRSTKLEDSAMYFCASSPSRVGELFFGEGSRLTVL.

The V call is TRBV7-9, the J call TRBJ2-1, with TRBD2 matching over 9 bases. Germline V gene lookup returns CDR1 SEHNR and CDR2 FQNEAQ (reference sequence). Trimming removed 3 bases from V and 5 bases from J; junction bases left unmatched: 2. The length of the CDR3 is 14 residues. This CDR3 reads CASSFSGRNNEQFF. In DNA, the CDR3 is TGTGCCAGCAGCTTTAGCGGGAGAAACAATGAGCAGTTCTTC. Full variable domain (rest looked up from reference TRBV7-9 and TRBJ2-1): DTGVSQNPRHKITKRGQNVTFRCDPISEHNRLYWYRQTLGQGPEFLTYFQNEAQLEKSRLLSDRFSAERPKGSFSTLEIQRTEQGDSAMYLCASSFSGRNNEQFFGPGTRLTVL.

The V and J genes are TRBV14 and TRBJ1-2; D is perhaps TRBD1 (5 bases). The V and J ends lost 0 bases and 6 bases respectively, with 14 bases between them. The CDR3 sequence is 15 residues long. Germline values: CDR1 SGHDN, CDR2 FVKESK. In DNA form, the CDR3 reads TGTGCCAGCAGCCAAGAAGGTCGGGGGATCAATGGCTACACCTTC. This translates into CASSQEGRGINGYTF.

This chain uses TRBV2 with TRBJ1-2; a weak D match, TRBD1 (6 bases). This CDR3 region has 16 residues. Germline V lookup: CDR1 SNHLY, CDR2 FYNNEI. Trimming stripped 2 bases from V and 10 bases from J, with 23 bases between. Here the CDR3 reads CASSEPREWVSGDYTF. In DNA, the CDR3 is TGTGCCAGCAGTGAACCCCGTGAGTGGGTCTCAGGGGACTACACCTTC.

DNA of the CDR3: TGTGCCAGCGGGGCAGATACGCAGTATTTT. It yields the protein CASGADTQYF. This rearrangement joins TRBV12-3 or TRBV12-4 to TRBJ2-3; D gene uncertain. V lost 8 bases, J lost 4 bases, and 4 bases lay in between. The CDR3 is made up of 10 amino acids.

J is TRBJ1-1 and V is TRBV20-1, with D perhaps matching TRBD1 (5 bases). The CDR3 extends over 15 amino acids. V was shortened by 0 bases and J by 3 bases, with 14 bases between the two germline ends. CDR1 and CDR2 (germline): DFQATT, SNEGSKA (reference sequence). The CDR3 nucleotides read TGCAGTGCTAGAGAGGGGGACGCGGGGTACACTGAAGCTTTCTTT. Encoded protein: CSAREGDAGYTEAFF.

This clonotype was seen at least ten times. The V call is TRBV11-2, the J call TRBJ1-1; 10 bases line up with TRBD1. V lost 6 bases and J lost 1; bases outside the gene matches: 11. The CDR3 covers 17 residues. Germline V CDR1 and CDR2: SGHAT, FQNNGV. CDR3 sequence: CASSPIPGQGRNTEAFF. The CDR3 region has the DNA TGTGCCAGCAGTCCGATCCCGGGACAGGGGAGGAACACTGAAGCTTTCTTT.

This chain uses TRBV7-9 with TRBJ2-7, with TRBD2 matching over 8 bases. Germline V gene lookup returns CDR1 SEHNR and CDR2 FQNEAQ (reference sequence). V shed 5 bases and J 5 bases; nucleotides not matched to a gene: 11. The CDR3 contains 15 residues. The CDR3 nucleotides read TGTGCCAGCAGCCCACCGGGACTAGTGTTCCACGAGCAGTACTTC. Translated: CASSPPGLVFHEQYF.

A few counts support this clonotype. The genes are TRBV28 and TRBJ1-6; D might be TRBD1 (6 bases). The CDR3 length is 15 residues. The ends were cut back, 6 bases at V and 7 bases at J, with 16 bases in the middle. Germline CDR1 MDHEN, CDR2 SYDVKM. The CDR3 loop is CASRLTGGTNSPLHF. Here the CDR3 DNA reads TGTGCCAGCAGACTCACCGGAGGGACAAATTCACCCCTCCACTTT.

V is TRBV7-9 and J is TRBJ1-1; D may be TRBD1 (5 bases). The CDR3 runs 13 residues. Germline CDR1 reads SEHNR; CDR2 reads FQNEAQ (reference sequence). V was cut by 0 bases and J by 6 bases, with 8 bases left in between. DNA of the CDR3: TGTGCCAGCAGCTTAGCAGGGGTGTCTGAAGCTTTCTTT. The encoded protein is CASSLAGVSEAFF.

This clonotype came up many times. The chain links TRBV2 to TRBJ1-5; D gene uncertain. V lost 4 bases, J lost 0 bases, and 4 bases lay in between. The CDR3 runs to 13 residues. Germline CDR1 reads SNHLY; CDR2 reads FYNNEI. The CDR3 reads CASSAYSNQPQHF. Written as DNA, the CDR3 is TGTGCCAGCAGTGCTTATAGCAATCAGCCCCAGCATTTT.

The gene calls are TRBV13 and TRBJ2-7; TRBD2 is a possible D gene (6 bases). Germline V gene lookup returns CDR1 PRHDT and CDR2 FYEKMQ (reference sequence). The ends were cut back, 5 bases at V and 2 bases at J, with 19 bases in the middle. The CDR3 runs 16 residues. The CDR3 coding sequence is TGTGCCAGCAGCGACCGGGCGGTAGCGGCACCCTACGAGCAGTACTTC. Its translation is CASSDRAVAAPYEQYF.